This T cell receptor (beta chain) appears in the sequencing data of a study of T cell repertoires in cytomegalovirus infection. Overall study context: CMV infection plus the matching HLA type was flagged by public TCR beta signatures.

The V segment lost 3 bases and the J segment 8 bases; nucleotides outside the gene matches: 4. CDR1 is SEHNR, CDR2 FQNEAQ, per germline (reference sequence). The CDR3 runs 13 residues. This clonotype was observed many times. Its antigen is as yet unknown. TCRdb re-derived calls from the reads in MiXCR, one entry per CDR3 protein. The repertoire holds nearly 550,000 distinct CDR3 sequences, 15% to 20% seen once, with 20% to 30% in the top ten. Study-wide results and caveats: The ex vivo response was dominated by HLA-C-restricted CMV-specific TCR beta clonotypes. The cumulative frequency of public TCR beta families identified carriers of CMV plus the relevant HLA.

The V and J genes are TRBV7-9 and TRBJ2-1; 7 positions agree with TRBD2. This sequence was found in a human donor in good health (CMV status not recorded). Some clones in this sample may be carry-over from other donors' samples. Sequencing input: CD8+ T cells from PBMCs. CDR3 amino acids: CASSFGGNDEQFF. The DNA of the CDR3 is TGTGCCAGCAGCTTCGGGGGGAACGATGAGCAGTTCTTC.